These 2 T cell receptor beta chains share one sample of origin, sequenced in a study of T cell repertoires in cytomegalovirus infection. What these receptors recognize is not known. TCRdb re-called the reads with MiXCR, one entry per CDR3 protein. In the table there are roughly 570,000 distinct CDR3 sequences, 40% of which are singletons. Sequenced here: cultured PBMCs, sampled from culture after CMV antigen stimulation. These receptors all stem from a human donor in good health (CMV status not recorded). Some clones in this sample may be carry-over from other donors' samples.

The V gene is TRBV4-1, the J gene TRBJ2-4; 8 nucleotides align to TRBD2. With 2 bases clipped from V and 10 bases from J, the junction kept 16 bases outside the gene matches. Germline CDR1 MGHRA, CDR2 YSYEKL. The CDR3 has 17 residues. The CDR3, as DNA: TGCGCCAGCAGCCAACCGTACATGGCGGGAGGCGGAGGGATTCAGTACTTC. It specifies CASSQPYMAGGGGIQYF.

The chain is built from TRBV12-5 and TRBJ2-5; TRBD1 agrees at 7 bases. The CDR3 contains 16 residues. Trimming at V came to 3 bases and at J to 1 base, leaving 8 bases not matched to a gene. Germline CDR1 and CDR2: LGHNT and FRNRAP. CDR3 nucleotide sequence: TGTGCTAGTGGTTTTGCTATCCGGGACAGCCAAGAGACCCAGTACTTC. The encoded protein is CASGFAIRDSQETQYF. Using reference TRBV12-5 and TRBJ2-5 for the parts outside the CDR3, the full variable domain is DARVTQTPRHKVTEMGQEVTMRCQPILGHNTVFWYRQTMMQGLELLAYFRNRAPLDDSGMPKDRFSAEMPDATLATLKIQPSEPRDSAVYFCASGFAIRDSQETQYFGPGTRLLVL.